This T cell receptor (beta chain) was recovered during a study of vaccination and CD4 T cells after COVID-19 (dated by TCRdb to between 2021 and 2023). Study-level background: SARS-CoV-2 positivity had been established in the convalescent patients by nasal swab PCR, and mild disease was recorded in eight to ten of these patients and severe disease in one. In under twelve COVID-19 convalescent patients and a few infection-naive healthy vaccine recipients, researchers compared the spike-specific CD4+ TCR repertoire from before mRNA vaccination with the repertoire from after. The convalescent cohort comprised six males and four females, including two Hispanic individuals, seven Caucasians, two Asians and one multiracial person. Post-vaccine blood samples were taken a median of 72 days after the second vaccine dose, with a range of about 13 to 250 days. For a few convalescent patients, samples were collected at an early post-vaccination timepoint (day 14) as well as at a late post-vaccination timepoint (days 161 to 241). Two doses of either the Pfizer-BioNTech BNT162b2 vaccine (n=8) or the Moderna mRNA-1273 vaccine (n=2) were administered to participants. The cultures were stimulated with overlapping spike peptide pools from SARS-CoV-2 and from the common cold coronaviruses HCoV-NL63, HCoV-OC43 and HCoV-229E. Post-COVID blood samples from convalescent patients were collected a median of about 110 days after diagnosis, with a range of roughly 35 to 170 days. As controls, cultures received a CEFX viral epitope pool (the positive control), an HIV-1 Nef peptide pool (the negative control), or no peptide at all.

The library relied on PCR. DNA from cultured CD4+ T cells was subjected to TCR sequencing with the Oncomine TCR Beta short-read assay at the Johns Hopkins FTIC core. Genomic DNA was extracted from the cultured CD4+ T cells with the QIAamp micro DNA kit. Oncomine TCR Beta libraries made from cultured CD4+ T cells were pooled using unique dual indexes and sequenced on an Illumina iSeq 100. In the authors' own workflow: Non-productive sequences were removed, and CDR3s that did not start with C, did not end with F or W, or were shorter than 7 amino acids were discarded. The MANAFEST web application identified antigen-specific clonotypes by comparing peptide-stimulated wells against reference wells and other culture wells. An FDR below 0.05, an odds ratio above 5, and a productive frequency above 0.1% in at least two of three replicate wells were required for clones to be considered positive. Clonotypes that were significantly expanded in both SARS-CoV-2 spike wells and at least one common cold coronavirus spike condition were defined as cross-reactive. Using R version 3.6.1, CDR3 homology was evaluated through Levenshtein distances (stringdist) along with unrooted phylogenetic trees (ape). TCRdb ran its own pipeline on the public reads, namely fastp trimming at Q25 and MiXCR clone calling, and kept in-frame beta chains. When rows share a CDR3 protein, they turn into one entry using the most common DNA and genes. None of the V and J calls come from the authors' own analysis; TCRdb made them. This sample gives over 15,000 distinct CDR3 sequences in total; about 45% of them show up just once. The ten largest clones take up 15% to 20% of the sample.

Between the V and J ends, shortened by 5 bases and 11 bases respectively, the junction contains 15 bases. The CDR3, cysteine through phenylalanine, is 12 amino acids long. Of the read, only the CDR3 DNA is kept; its 36 bases are in frame from base 1. General findings and caveats noted by the study authors: The median number of SARS-CoV-2-reactive clonotypes rose from around 22 after infection to 38 after vaccination, but the change was not significant. The number of convalescent patients in the study was relatively small, and the study did not examine early timepoints following natural infection. In convalescent patients, a median approximately 86% of post-vaccine SARS-CoV-2-reactive clones were detected only after vaccination, suggesting vaccine-specific priming. In convalescent patients, nearly all vaccine-specific clones (304 of 307) were found to be mono-reactive for SARS-CoV-2 spike rather than cross-reactive with common cold coronaviruses.

Interpreted using the paper, the time point label stands for: late sampling 161 to 241 days after vaccination in three convalescent patients. Reading the label with the study, this specimen's treatment or condition is: roughly ten-day PBMC culture with coronavirus spike peptide pools or control peptides (ViraFEST assay). To expand antigen-specific T cells with peptide pools and then pick out the expanded clonotypes through TCR sequencing, the study relied on the ViraFEST assay. The positive SARS-CoV-2 PCR tests of the convalescent patients were dated from March to December 2020, before the Alpha, Beta and Delta variants emerged in the United States. Under 2.5 million PBMCs per well were cultured in IMDM with roughly 5% human AB serum and approximately 9.8 IU/ml IL-2, plus 10 ug/ml peptide pools. On days 3 and 7, half of the culture medium was replaced with fresh IL-2-containing medium. After 10 days of culture, CD4+ T cells were isolated by negative selection with the EasySep CD4+ T cell isolation kit. Ficoll-Paque Plus gradient centrifugation was used to isolate PBMCs from whole blood, and the isolated PBMCs were then either used fresh or cryopreserved at -140C. Each culture condition was generally run in triplicate wells.

In the case of this clonotype: Its antigen remains unidentified. Nothing much larger sits one base from this clone, and base qualities are not available.

This chain is built from TRBV12-3 or TRBV12-4 and TRBJ1-1; possibly the D gene is TRBD1, per 5 matching bases. This clonotype was obtained from a human donor who had recovered from COVID-19. The sequencing here drew on CD4+ T cells from blood, cultured in vitro, taken about 7 months after SARS-CoV-2 vaccination. The bases are TGTGCCAGCAGTCCTGGGGCCGGGCGGGCTTTCTTT. This sequence encodes CASSPGAGRAFF.